Shown below are 20 T cell receptor beta chains from a single sample sequenced in a study of shared clonotypes between healthy human individuals. Sequencing used immunoSEQ multiplex PCR; TCRdb keeps in-frame clones, though not all of them. The table records 850,000 to 1,200,000 clones, approximately 68% of them present only once. The source material was memory CD4+ T cells sorted from blood. Subset specified: CD45RA-negative fraction. These receptors all stem from a man aged 18-30 years in good health.

The chain is built from TRBV9 and TRBJ1-5; TRBD1 is a possible D gene (6 bases). CDR3 size: 14 residues. The germline V gene has CDR1 SGDLS and CDR2 YYNGEE. Trimming stripped 5 bases from V and 3 bases from J, with 12 bases between. CDR3 nucleotides: TGTGCCAGCAGTCCCAGGGGTACCAATCAGCCCCAGCATTTT. This translates into CASSPRGTNQPQHF.

This sequence joins TRBV4-1 and TRBJ1-3; the D is unclear. V was shortened by 6 bases and J by 8 bases, with 14 bases between the two germline ends. The length of the CDR3 is 13 residues. CDR1 and CDR2 from the germline V gene are MGHRA and YSYEKL. CDR3 sequence (DNA): TGCGCCAGCAGTCTAAGGACTTACGACACCATATATTTT. Translating it yields CASSLRTYDTIYF.

The chain couples TRBV19 to TRBJ1-5, with a possible D match to TRBD1 (5 bases). V shed 0 bases and J shed 7 bases, with 16 bases lying between them. Germline-derived CDR1 and CDR2 are LNHDA and SQIVND (reference sequence). There are 16 residues in the CDR3. The CDR3 loop is CASSIDRKGAGQPQHF. Here the CDR3 DNA reads TGTGCCAGTAGTATAGATCGGAAAGGGGCGGGCCAGCCCCAGCATTTT. Full variable domain (missing parts from reference TRBV19 and TRBJ1-5): DGGITQSPKYLFRKEGQNVTLSCEQNLNHDAMYWYRQDPGQGLRLIYYSQIVNDFQKGDIAEGYSVSREKKESFPLTVTSAQKNPTAFYLCASSIDRKGAGQPQHFGDGTRLSIL.

The V call is TRBV4-3, the J call TRBJ1-3; a possible D gene is TRBD1 (5 bases). Germline lookup yields CDR1 LGHNA and CDR2 YSLEER. The CDR3 has 15 residues. V lost 0 bases to trimming and J lost 7 bases, with 13 bases between them. The CDR3 nucleotides are TGCGCCAGCAGCCAAGACGGGGCTAAGGGGAACACCATATATTTT. Its protein product is CASSQDGAKGNTIYF.

V is TRBV30 and J is TRBJ1-4; possibly TRBD1 for D (6 bases). V was cut by 8 bases and J by 7 bases, with 11 bases left in between. There are 11 residues in the CDR3. Germline CDR1 is GTSNPN and CDR2 is SVGIG (reference sequence). CDR3 in DNA: TGTGCCAGCGGACAGCTTGAAAAACTGTTTTTT. Amino acids: CASGQLEKLFF.

A remark on this clone: A far larger clone differs by one base, so this is likely a read error. Within the sample, other DNA sequences also encode this same CDR3. The V call is TRBV7-3, the J call TRBJ1-2; the match to TRBD1 covers 9 bases. The V gene end was trimmed by 4 bases and the J gene end by 6 bases; junction bases not matched to a gene: 3. The CDR3 runs 13 residues. Germline V gene lookup returns CDR1 SGHTA and CDR2 FQGTGA. The CDR3 DNA is TGTGCCAGCAGCTCCGGACAGGGGAATGGCTACACCTTC. It is translated as CASSSGQGNGYTF.

The chain couples TRBV27 to TRBJ2-3, with 7 bases aligning to TRBD2. Germline CDR1 is MNHEY and CDR2 is SMNVEV (reference sequence). The CDR3 spans 13 residues. V was pared by 4 bases and J by 8 bases, with 6 bases of the junction left unmatched. CDR3 amino acids: CASSYRTSTTQYF. The DNA for the CDR3 is TGTGCCAGCAGTTACAGGACTAGTACTACGCAGTATTTT.

This rearrangement joins TRBV7-2 to TRBJ2-5; TRBD2 is a possible D gene (5 bases). The CDR3 has 15 residues. In germline, CDR1 is SGHTA, CDR2 FQGNSA. The V end lost 2 bases, the J end lost 0 bases, and 10 bases lay between the germline ends. As DNA, the CDR3 is TGTGCCAGCAGCTTATCTTACGGGAACCAAGAGACCCAGTACTTC. Encoded protein: CASSLSYGNQETQYF.

In the case of this clone: This CDR3 is also generated by other DNA sequences in the sample. This chain joins TRBV2 and TRBJ1-2; no firm D call. Germline V CDR1 and CDR2: SNHLY, FYNNEI. The CDR3 runs to 12 residues. The V end lost 6 bases, the J end lost 5 bases, and 10 bases lay between the germline ends. The CDR3 protein is CASSPGTYGYTF. The DNA of the CDR3 is TGTGCCAGCAGCCCGGGAACATATGGCTACACCTTC.

This chain connects TRBV18 to TRBJ2-7; D is ambiguous. CDR1 and CDR2 (germline): KGHSH, LQKENI. The CDR3 is made up of 13 amino acids. Trimming took off 2 bases at V and 5 bases at J, with 10 bases between the two ends. The CDR3 DNA is TGTGCCAGCTCACCAAGTCCTAGGGACGAGCAGTACTTC. Its protein is CASSPSPRDEQYF.

This clone was seen more than once but under ten times. This rearrangement joins TRBV18 to TRBJ1-5, with a tentative D call TRBD1 (5 bases). Germline assignment: CDR1 KGHSH and CDR2 LQKENI. CDR3 length: 15 residues. With 1 base removed from V and 2 bases from J, the gap between germline ends came to 9 bases. The CDR3: CASSPQGRGNQPQHF. The CDR3 DNA is TGTGCCAGCTCACCACAGGGGAGGGGCAATCAGCCCCAGCATTTT.

The chain is built from TRBV25-1 and TRBJ2-5; the D is unclear. Trimming took off 3 bases at V and 1 base at J, with 15 bases between the two ends. The CDR3 totals 16 residues. Germline CDR1 MGHDK, CDR2 SYGVNS. The CDR3 reads CASSDNPGPSQETQYF. As DNA, the CDR3 is TGTGCCAGCAGTGACAACCCCGGACCGAGCCAAGAGACCCAGTACTTC. Together with reference TRBV25-1 and TRBJ2-5, the CDR3 gives the full variable domain: EADIYQTPRYLVIGTGKKITLECSQTMGHDKMYWYQQDPGMELHLIHYSYGVNSTEKGDLSSESTVSRIRTEHFPLTLESARPSHTSQYLCASSDNPGPSQETQYFGPGTRLLVL.

The chain combines TRBV5-1 with TRBJ2-7; 8 nucleotides align to TRBD1. The CDR3 is 14 residues long. V lost 4 bases and J lost 2; bases outside the gene matches: 5. CDR1 and CDR2 (germline): SGHRS, YFSETQ. CDR3 region: CASSAGDRTYEQYF. Here the CDR3 DNA reads TGCGCCAGCAGCGCAGGGGACAGGACCTACGAGCAGTACTTC.

The chain carries TRBV6-1 and TRBJ1-5; TRBD1 matches at 9 bases. The trim removed 6 bases at V and 3 bases at J, leaving 6 bases unmatched. CDR3 length: 15 amino acids. Looked up from germline, CDR1 is MNHNS and CDR2 is SASEGT. CDR3 in amino acids: CASRAGTGTNQPQHF. The CDR3 region has the DNA TGTGCCAGCAGAGCCGGGACAGGGACCAATCAGCCCCAGCATTTT.

J is TRBJ2-7 and V is TRBV7-6; D is possibly TRBD2 (6 bases). Trimming removed 4 bases at V and 4 bases at J, with 14 bases between. There are 14 residues in the CDR3. Germline loops: CDR1 SGHVS, CDR2 FNYEAQ. CDR3 coding DNA: TGTGCCAGCAGCTCAGGACTACAGTCTTACGAGCAGTACTTC. Translated: CASSSGLQSYEQYF.

V usage is TRBV5-1 and J usage is TRBJ2-3, with TRBD1 matching 8 bases. Germline trimming cut 1 base from V and 6 bases from J; bases unmatched to any gene: 7. Germline V gives CDR1 SGHRS, CDR2 YFSETQ. The CDR3 has 15 amino acids. CDR3 DNA: TGCGCCAGCAGCTTGCAGGGGGCCGCACATGATACGCAGTATTTT. Protein sequence: CASSLQGAAHDTQYF.

The chain carries TRBV4-1 and TRBJ2-5, with 11 bases aligning to TRBD2. This CDR3 is built from 17 residues. Germline V gene sequence: CDR1 MGHRA, CDR2 YSYEKL. V lost 0 bases to trimming and J lost 5 bases; unmatched junction nucleotides: 8. CDR3 in DNA: TGCGCCAGCAGCCAAGAGATTTCGGCTAGCGGGGGGGAGACCCAGTACTTC. This translates into CASSQEISASGGETQYF.

The CDR3 sequence is CASSLTGTPGNEQFF. In nucleotides, the CDR3 is TGTGCCAGCAGCTTAACCGGGACCCCCGGCAATGAGCAGTTCTTC. The V and J genes are TRBV7-3 and TRBJ2-1; D assignment may be TRBD1 or TRBD2 (5 bases each). The CDR3 has 15 amino acids. Germline lookup yields CDR1 SGHTA and CDR2 FQGTGA. V was shortened by 0 bases and J by 6 bases, with 12 bases between the two germline ends.

The rearrangement links TRBV10-3 to TRBJ2-5; D gene ambiguous. Germline V gene lookup returns CDR1 ENHRY and CDR2 SYGVKD. V lost 2 bases and J 2 bases, leaving 6 bases between the germline ends. This CDR3 region has 13 residues. DNA of the CDR3: TGTGCCATCAGTGAGAGGAGACAAGAGACCCAGTACTTC. It specifies CAISERRQETQYF.

The V gene is TRBV19, the J gene TRBJ1-2, with 9 bases lining up with TRBD1. The CDR3 consists of 15 residues. The trim removed 2 bases at V and 1 base at J, leaving 2 bases unmatched. Germline V gives CDR1 LNHDA, CDR2 SQIVND (reference sequence). The CDR3 bases are TGTGCCAGTAGTATACTGGGACAGGGTAACTATGGCTACACCTTC. It encodes CASSILGQGNYGYTF.